This TCR beta chain was retrieved from a study of CD8 T cells in Susac syndrome (dated by TCRdb to between 2018 and 2021). About the study as a whole: Whether CD8+ T cell activation and differentiation in Susac syndrome was antigen driven was tested using repertoire sequencing. The study compared CD8+ T cell repertoire clonality among 12 healthy donors, around 14 Susac syndrome patients and 15 or so multiple sclerosis patients. Findings and caveats that apply to the study as a whole: The study acknowledged that relatively few individuals were included in the TCR sequencing and HLA analysis.

At the junction V is shortened by 2 bases and J by 3 bases; bases outside the gene matches: 1. CDR1 and CDR2 were assigned from the germline V gene (reference sequence) as SEHNR and FQNEAQ. The CDR3 runs 13 residues from the cysteine to the phenylalanine. The CDR3 DNA has 39 bases and is translated from base 1. RNA was extracted using the RNeasy kit, and roughly 0.45 to 1 ug of the RNA was reverse transcribed with random hexamers. The immunoSEQ multiplex PCR assay, covering 54 Vbeta and 13 Jbeta segments, was used to amplify TCR beta CDR3 regions. PCR amplification bias was corrected by using a synthetic template baseline for primer optimization and computational correction. Per the source publication's procedure: Reads were assigned to V, D and J genes according to IMGT and analyzed in immunoSEQ Analyzer, with only productive sequences retained. To calculate clonality, Shannon entropy was normalized by log2 of the number of productive unique sequences and then subtracted from one. For each patient and control, public and private clones were evaluated among the 100 most prevalent clones. Clones were defined as Susac-specific when absent from the healthy and MS cohorts, from some 1,100 published viral clones and from other ImmuneACCESS disease sequences. TCRdb applied fastp at Q25 and MiXCR to the public reads, then kept only in-frame beta chains. One record per CDR3 amino acid sequence lists the most common genes and DNA. These V and J calls originate from TCRdb's pipeline instead of the authors' own analysis. Across this sample there are about 21,000 distinct CDR3 sequences, with 90% to 95% seen only once. The ten largest clones capture 0.25% to 0.3% of the sample.

Of note for this clonotype: Its target antigen remains unknown. No qualities accompany the bases; no much larger clone lies one base away.

Peripheral blood CD8+ and CD4+ T cells from healthy donors, Susac syndrome patients and multiple sclerosis patients were profiled using high-throughput TCR beta sequencing. Healthy donors were age- and sex-matched controls. Bulk CD8+ and CD4+ T cells were purified by magnetic negative isolation, whereas CD8+ TEMRA cells were enriched by FACS. Blood was collected in EDTA tubes and processed within 24 hours, with PBMCs isolated through density gradient centrifugation. PBMCs intended for TCR sequencing were cryopreserved in liquid nitrogen and were subsequently thawed in a 37 degrees C water bath. The sorted or isolated CD4+, CD8+ and CD8+ TEMRA cells reached a purity of at least 90%.

This sequence originates from a human donor in good health. The V gene is TRBV7-9 and the J gene is TRBJ2-7; 7 central nucleotides agree with TRBD1. Sequencing was performed on CD8+ T cells from PBMCs. Here the CDR3 is given as CASSLNRGYEQYF. The nucleotides are TGTGCCAGCAGCTTAAACAGGGGCTACGAGCAGTACTTC.